This T cell receptor (beta chain) was profiled in a study of blood T cells in healthy people across ages. Looked up from germline, CDR1 is LGHDT and CDR2 is YNNKEL (reference sequence). The CDR3 is made up of 17 amino acids. The V and J ends lost 1 base and 1 base respectively, with 16 bases between them. The table lists this clonotype with a few counts. The second PCR ran about 6 to 11 cycles with a sample-barcoded 5' primer and J-beta primers. TCRdb re-called the 5' RACE reads with MiXCR, one entry per CDR3 protein. The table shows more than 550,000 distinct CDR3 sequences, with around a fifth occurring only once.

This sequence joins TRBV3-1 and TRBJ1-1; a possible D gene is TRBD1 (5 bases). This TCR was recovered from a man aged 70 or older in good health. The sample comprised blood. CDR3 nucleotide sequence: TGTGCCAGCAGCCAAGTCTACAGGTTGCGGGGGAACACTGAAGCTTTCTTT. Translating gives CASSQVYRLRGNTEAFF.